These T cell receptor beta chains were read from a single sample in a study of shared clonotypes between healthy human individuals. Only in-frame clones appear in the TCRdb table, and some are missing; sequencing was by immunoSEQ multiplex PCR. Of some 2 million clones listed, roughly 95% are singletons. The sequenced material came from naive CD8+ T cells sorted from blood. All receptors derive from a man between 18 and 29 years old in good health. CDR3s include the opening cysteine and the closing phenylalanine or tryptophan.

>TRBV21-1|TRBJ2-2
CASSIGEHTGELFF
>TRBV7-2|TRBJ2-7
CASSFRGPSYEQYF
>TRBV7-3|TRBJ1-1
CASSLTGGGNTEAFF
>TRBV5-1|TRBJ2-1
CASSSVGTEQFF
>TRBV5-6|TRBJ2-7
CASTLKDSYEQYF
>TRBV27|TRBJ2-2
CASRGDTGELFF
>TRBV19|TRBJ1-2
CASTTGGYGYTF
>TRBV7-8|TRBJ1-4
CASSATGAGEKLFF
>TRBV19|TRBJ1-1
CASSMGTGTEAFF
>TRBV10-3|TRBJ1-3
CATIAGWGNTIYF
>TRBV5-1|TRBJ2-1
CASRSGGGEQFF
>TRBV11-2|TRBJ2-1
CASSPGLANEQFF
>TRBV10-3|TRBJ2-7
CAISELDRGLGEQYF
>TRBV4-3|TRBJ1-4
CASSFNSAGTEKLFF
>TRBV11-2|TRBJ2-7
CASSFGASYEQYF
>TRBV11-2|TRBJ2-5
CASSPPLAGGPAETQYF
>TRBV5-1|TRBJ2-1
CASSLDGTYNEQFF
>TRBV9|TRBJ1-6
CASSVEGTGNSPLHF
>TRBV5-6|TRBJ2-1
CASSLNRVPYNEQFF
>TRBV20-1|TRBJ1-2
CSASSLYGYTF
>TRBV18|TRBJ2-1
CASSPEHFSYNEQFF
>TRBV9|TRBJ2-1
CASSGRGYIQYNEQFF
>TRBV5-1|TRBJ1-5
CASSLAGTDNQPQHF
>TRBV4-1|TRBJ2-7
CASSPGLAYEQYF
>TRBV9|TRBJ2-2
CASSFRGSVDTGELFF
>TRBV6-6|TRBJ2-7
CASSPDRGYEQYF
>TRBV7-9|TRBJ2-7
CASSSPGQAPNQPSYEQYF
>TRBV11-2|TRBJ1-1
CASSLEVRQSSGTEAFF
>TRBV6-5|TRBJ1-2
CASSYRDNYGYTF
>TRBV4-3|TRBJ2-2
CASSHLFGAPTAGELFF
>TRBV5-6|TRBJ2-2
CASSDITSGATGELFF
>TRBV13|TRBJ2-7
CASSLRQAYEQYF
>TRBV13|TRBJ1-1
CASSLTYGTLVTEAFF
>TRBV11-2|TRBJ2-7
CASSLSRVRDSYEQYF
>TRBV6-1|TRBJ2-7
CAILDSEGSYEQYF
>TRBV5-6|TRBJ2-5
CASSLAGSGGQETQYF
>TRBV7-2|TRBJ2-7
CASATTAGVEQYF
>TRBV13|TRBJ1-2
CASSVGQGNNYGYTF
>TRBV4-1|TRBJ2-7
CASTKGPGPYEQYF
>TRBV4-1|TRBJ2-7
CASSQKGGSYEQYF
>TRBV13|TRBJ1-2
CASSILEASNYGYTF
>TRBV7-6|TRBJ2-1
CASSLVGGLSYNEQFF
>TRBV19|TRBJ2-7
CASSIFAGVTYEQYF
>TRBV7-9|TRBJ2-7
CASSSLYEQYF
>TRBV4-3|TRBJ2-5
CASSQLLAGVETQYF
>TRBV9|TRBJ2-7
CASSEWDGSYEQYF